These 4 T cell receptor beta chains were sequenced from one sample in a study of cytomegalovirus exposure and HLA in healthy donors. PCR used 60 Vbeta primers and 13 Jbeta primers. Here immunoSEQ multiplex PCR was the method, and the copy in TCRdb shows in-frame clones only, minus some. The sample lists under 200,000 clones, 79% occurring once. The sample comprised PBMCs. The source of these receptors is a woman in her forties in good health and CMV-seronegative.

V is TRBV7-6 and J is TRBJ1-2, with D unclear. V shed 1 base and J shed 4 bases, with 4 bases lying between them. The CDR3 length is 12 residues. CDR1 is SGHVS, CDR2 FNYEAQ, per germline. The DNA for the CDR3 is TGTGCCAGCAGCTTAGTGGCCTATGGCTACACCTTC. Its translation is CASSLVAYGYTF.

This clone came up a few times. The chain couples TRBV19 to TRBJ2-7; tentative D call: TRBD2 (6 bases). With 0 bases removed from V and 3 bases from J, the gap between germline ends came to 9 bases. Germline lookup yields CDR1 LNHDA and CDR2 SQIVND (reference sequence). This CDR3 comprises 14 residues. The CDR3 protein is CASSIEGGLYEQYF. The DNA for the CDR3 is TGTGCCAGTAGTATAGAGGGAGGCCTCTACGAGCAGTACTTC.

The J gene is TRBJ1-5, the V gene TRBV19; TRBD1 agrees at 10 bases. The CDR3 is made up of 18 amino acids. J was trimmed by 0 bases and V by 0 bases; bases with no gene match: 5. Germline CDR1 LNHDA, CDR2 SQIVND (reference sequence). CDR3 DNA sequence: TGTGCCAGTAGTATAGACCGGGACAGGGGTTCTAGCAATCAGCCCCAGCATTTT. Translating gives CASSIDRDRGSSNQPQHF.

CDR3 nucleotide sequence: TGTGCCAGCAGCCAAGAAGGCGGGACCTACGAGCAGTACTTC. The encoded protein is CASSQEGGTYEQYF. The chain combines TRBV4-2 with TRBJ2-7; D might be TRBD2 (6 bases). Trimming took 0 bases from V and 2 from J, leaving 8 bases between them. This CDR3 has 14 amino acids. The germline CDR1 and CDR2 sequences are LGHNA and YNFKEQ.